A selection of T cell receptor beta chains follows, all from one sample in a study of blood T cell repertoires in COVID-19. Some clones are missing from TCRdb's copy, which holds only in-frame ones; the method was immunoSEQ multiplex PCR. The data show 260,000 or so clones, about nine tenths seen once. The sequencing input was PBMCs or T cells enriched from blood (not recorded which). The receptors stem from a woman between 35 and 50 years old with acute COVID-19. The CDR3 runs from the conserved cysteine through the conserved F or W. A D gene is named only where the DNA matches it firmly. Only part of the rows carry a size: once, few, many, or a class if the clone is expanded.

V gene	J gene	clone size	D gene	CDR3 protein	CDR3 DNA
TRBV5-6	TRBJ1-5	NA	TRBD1	CASSFQGVSNQPQHF	TGTGCCAGCAGCTTTCAGGGGGTGAGCAATCAGCCCCAGCATTTT
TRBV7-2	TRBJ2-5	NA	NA	CASSFGTVSTQYF	TGTGCCAGCAGCTTCGGGACTGTATCGACCCAGTACTTC
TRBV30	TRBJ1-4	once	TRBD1	CACEETGGGEKLFF	TGTGCCTGCGAAGAGACAGGGGGAGGTGAAAAACTGTTTTTT
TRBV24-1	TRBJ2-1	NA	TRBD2	CATSDPGTSGYNEQFF	TGTGCCACCAGTGACCCGGGGACTAGCGGTTACAATGAGCAGTTCTTC
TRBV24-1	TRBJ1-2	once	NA	CATSDNAGNIYGYTF	TGTGCCACCAGTGATAACGCAGGCAACATCTATGGCTACACCTTC
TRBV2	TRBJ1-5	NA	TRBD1	CASSTGTAHQPQHF	TGTGCCAGCAGTACCGGGACAGCCCATCAGCCCCAGCATTTT
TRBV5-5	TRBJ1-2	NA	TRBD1	CASSLVVRDSYGYTF	TGTGCCAGCAGCTTGGTTGTTCGGGACAGCTATGGCTACACCTTC
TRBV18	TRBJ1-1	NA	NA	CASSPGTGREAFF	TGTGCCAGCTCACCCGGGACTGGTCGCGAAGCTTTCTTT
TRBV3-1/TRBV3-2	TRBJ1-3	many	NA	CASSQVRNTIYF	TGTGCCAGCAGCCAAGTCAGAAACACCATATATTTT
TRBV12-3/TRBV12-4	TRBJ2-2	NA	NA	CASSLRRTGELFF	TGTGCCAGCAGTTTAAGGAGAACCGGGGAGCTGTTTTTT
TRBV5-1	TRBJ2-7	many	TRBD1	CASTTTYPGGSVSYEQYF	TGCGCCAGCACTACTACTTATCCAGGGGGCAGTGTATCCTACGAGCAGTACTTC
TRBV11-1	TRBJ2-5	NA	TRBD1	CASSSKDRGSAETQYF	TGTGCCAGCAGCTCAAAAGACAGGGGAAGTGCGGAGACCCAGTACTTC
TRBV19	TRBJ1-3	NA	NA	CASSGSRSGNTIYF	TGTGCCAGTAGTGGGTCTAGGTCTGGAAACACCATATATTTT
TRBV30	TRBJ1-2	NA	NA	CAWSVHQAGGYTF	TGTGCCTGGAGTGTACATCAGGCTGGGGGCTACACCTTC
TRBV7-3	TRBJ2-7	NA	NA	CASSFTPEGSEQYF	TGTGCCAGCAGCTTCACCCCCGAGGGCTCCGAGCAGTACTTC
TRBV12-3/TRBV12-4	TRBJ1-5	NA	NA	CASTRSNQPQHF	TGTGCCAGCACCAGAAGCAATCAGCCCCAGCATTTT
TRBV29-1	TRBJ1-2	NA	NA	CSVVTASNYGYTF	TGCAGCGTTGTGACAGCTTCTAACTATGGCTACACCTTC
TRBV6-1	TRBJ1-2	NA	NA	CASSDRVRGNYGYTF	TGTGCCAGCAGTGACAGGGTTCGAGGTAACTATGGCTACACCTTC
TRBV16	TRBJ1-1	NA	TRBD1	CASSQYLGQGNTEAFF	TGTGCCAGCAGCCAATATTTAGGACAGGGGAACACTGAAGCTTTCTTT
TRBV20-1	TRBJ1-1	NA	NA	CVGGTGTEAFF	TGTGTCGGGGGGACGGGCACTGAAGCTTTCTTT
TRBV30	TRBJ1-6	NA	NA	CAWSSSYNSPLHF	TGTGCCTGGAGCAGCTCCTATAATTCACCCCTCCACTTT
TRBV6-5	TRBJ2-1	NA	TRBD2	CASSWGGSSYNEQFF	TGTGCCAGCAGTTGGGGCGGGAGCTCCTACAATGAGCAGTTCTTC
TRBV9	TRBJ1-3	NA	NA	CASSVGHLSGNTIYF	TGTGCCAGCAGCGTAGGGCACCTCTCTGGAAACACCATATATTTT
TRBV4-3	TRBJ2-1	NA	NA	CASSQGTSVEQFF	TGCGCCAGCAGCCAAGGGACATCCGTTGAGCAGTTCTTC
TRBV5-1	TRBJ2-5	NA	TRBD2	CASSPQRGVGETQYF	TGCGCCAGCAGCCCCCAGCGGGGCGTGGGAGAGACCCAGTACTTC
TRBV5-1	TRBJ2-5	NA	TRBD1	CASSGGTGGYQETQYF	TGCGCCAGCAGCGGGGGGACAGGGGGTTACCAAGAGACCCAGTACTTC
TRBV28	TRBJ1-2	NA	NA	CATPGAGNYGYTF	TGTGCCACCCCAGGGGCAGGAAACTATGGCTACACCTTC
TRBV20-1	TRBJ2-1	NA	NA	CSAQSDVEQFF	TGCAGTGCTCAGAGCGATGTTGAGCAGTTCTTC
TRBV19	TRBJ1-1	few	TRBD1	CASSIETDRVKAFF	TGTGCCAGTAGTATAGAAACGGACAGGGTGAAGGCTTTCTTT
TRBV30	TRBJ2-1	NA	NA	CAWFLMTPSSYNEQFF	TGTGCCTGGTTTCTGATGACTCCGAGCTCCTACAATGAGCAGTTCTTC
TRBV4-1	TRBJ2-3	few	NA	CASSQDGRGNTDTQYF	TGCGCCAGCAGCCAAGATGGAAGGGGCAACACAGATACGCAGTATTTT
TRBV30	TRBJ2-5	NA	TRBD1	CAWSVGTGGLETQYF	TGTGCCTGGAGTGTGGGGACAGGGGGCCTAGAGACCCAGTACTTC
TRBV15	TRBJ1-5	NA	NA	CATSRYRRGKENQPQHF	TGTGCCACCAGCAGGTATAGACGGGGAAAGGAAAATCAGCCCCAGCATTTT
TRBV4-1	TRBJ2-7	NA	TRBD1	CASSQVGTGRREQYF	TGCGCCAGCAGCCAAGTGGGGACAGGGAGGCGCGAGCAGTACTTC
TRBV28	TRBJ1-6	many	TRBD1	CASSPGQGNSPLHF	TGTGCCAGCAGTCCGGGACAGGGGAATTCACCCCTCCACTTT
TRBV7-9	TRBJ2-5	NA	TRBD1	CASSWDRMGTQYF	TGTGCCAGCAGCTGGGACAGAATGGGGACCCAGTACTTC
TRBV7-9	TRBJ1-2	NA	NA	CASSRGVQGYTF	TGTGCCAGCAGCCGGGGGGTGCAAGGCTACACCTTC
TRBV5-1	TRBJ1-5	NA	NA	CASSPRGGNQPQHF	TGCGCCAGCAGCCCCAGGGGAGGCAATCAGCCCCAGCATTTT